The 23 T cell receptor beta chains reported below all come from one sample, sequenced in a study of shared clonotypes between healthy human individuals. Sequencing was performed with immunoSEQ multiplex PCR; in TCRdb, only in-frame clones are kept and a portion is missing. The sample records roughly 2.4 million clones, around 95% being singletons. Sequenced: naive CD4+ T cells sorted from blood. The subset here: CD45RA+ positively selected. All receptors come from a man in his late teens or twenties in good health.

J is TRBJ1-1 and V is TRBV7-9; 7 nucleotides match TRBD1. Germline CDR1 reads SEHNR; CDR2 reads FQNEAQ (reference sequence). The V segment lost 3 bases and the J segment 4 bases; nucleotides outside the gene matches: 5. The CDR3 covers 14 residues. The CDR3 DNA is TGTGCCAGCAGCTTTGGAAGGGACAGCACTGAAGCTTTCTTT. Translating gives CASSFGRDSTEAFF.

V usage is TRBV7-6 and J usage is TRBJ2-2; no reliable D call. Germline V CDR1 and CDR2: SGHVS, FNYEAQ. V dropped 2 bases and J dropped 2 bases, with 6 bases sitting between them. The CDR3 has 14 residues. This CDR3 reads CASSLQLNTGELFF. CDR3 coding DNA: TGTGCCAGCAGCTTACAGCTAAACACCGGGGAGCTGTTTTTT. The variable domain in full, completed from reference TRBV7-6 and TRBJ2-2, reads GAGVSQSPRYKVTKRGQDVALRCDPISGHVSLYWYRQALGQGPEFLTYFNYEAQQDKSGLPNDRFSAERPEGSISTLTIQRTEQRDSAMYRCASSLQLNTGELFFGEGSRLTVL.

The chain has TRBV2 and TRBJ1-6; 8 nucleotides agree with TRBD1. CDR3 length: 16 residues. The V segment lost 5 bases and the J segment 10 bases; nucleotides outside the gene matches: 13. The germline CDR1 and CDR2 sequences are SNHLY and FYNNEI. CDR3 region: CASSTPQDRVGSPLHF. In nucleotides, the CDR3 is TGTGCCAGCAGTACCCCCCAGGACAGGGTGGGATCACCCCTCCACTTT. Full variable domain (outside the CDR3, taken from reference TRBV2 and TRBJ1-6): EPEVTQTPSHQVTQMGQEVILRCVPISNHLYFYWYRQILGQKVEFLVSFYNNEISEKSEIFDDQFSVERPDGSNFTLKIRSTKLEDSAMYFCASSTPQDRVGSPLHFGNGTRLTVT.

V usage is TRBV21-1 and J usage is TRBJ1-1; TRBD1, the table's D call, was not compared with the DNA. TRBV21-1 is tagged as a pseudogene. This CDR3 has 16 residues. The chain's CDR3 is CASSHLMTAVNTEAFF. CDR3 sequence (DNA): TGTGCCAGCAGCCACTTGATGACAGCCGTCAACACTGAAGCTTTCTTT.

Comments on this clone: The same CDR3 arises from other DNA sequences in this sample as well. The V gene is TRBV6-5, the J gene TRBJ1-2; TRBD1 matches 9 bases. There are 13 residues in the CDR3. V lost 5 bases, J lost 4 bases, and 2 bases stayed unmatched. Germline V gene lookup returns CDR1 MNHEY and CDR2 SVGAGI. CDR3 nucleotide sequence: TGTGCCAGCAGTCGGGACAGGGTCTATGGCTACACCTTC. It specifies CASSRDRVYGYTF.

This chain uses TRBV5-6 with TRBJ1-1; 7 positions agree with TRBD1. Per germline, CDR1 SGHDT and CDR2 YYEEEE. The CDR3 contains 14 residues. The V gene end was trimmed by 4 bases and the J gene end by 4 bases; junction bases not matched to a gene: 7. The CDR3 DNA follows: TGTGCCAGCAGCAAACAGGGGTGGGCCACTGAAGCTTTCTTT. Protein product: CASSKQGWATEAFF.

V gene TRBV2 combines with J gene TRBJ1-1, with 12 bases matching TRBD1. V shed 6 bases and J 8 bases; nucleotides not matched to a gene: 7. The CDR3 contains 14 residues. Germline V gene lookup returns CDR1 SNHLY and CDR2 FYNNEI. The CDR3 here is CASRLAGTGGEAFF. The DNA for the CDR3 is TGTGCCAGCAGGCTAGCGGGGACAGGGGGCGAAGCTTTCTTT.

The chain links TRBV11-3 to TRBJ2-7; no clear D. The CDR3 consists of 14 residues. Trimming removed 0 bases from V and 3 bases from J, with 9 bases in between. CDR1 SGHNT and CDR2 YENEEA come from the germline V gene. The CDR3, as DNA: TGTGCCAGCAGCTTAGATGGGCGAAACTACGAGCAGTACTTC. Protein sequence: CASSLDGRNYEQYF. The full variable domain, completed using reference TRBV11-3 and TRBJ2-7, is EAGVVQSPRYKIIEKKQPVAFWCNPISGHNTLYWYLQNLGQGPELLIRYENEEAVDDSQLPKDRFSAERLKGVDSTLKIQPAELGDSAVYLCASSLDGRNYEQYFGPGTRLTVT.

The chain employs TRBV7-9 and TRBJ2-7; D possibly corresponds to TRBD1 (6 bases). Germline V gene lookup returns CDR1 SEHNR and CDR2 FQNEAQ (reference sequence). The CDR3 loop spans 16 amino acids. V was clipped by 4 bases and J by 2 bases, with 18 bases between them. The CDR3 DNA is TGTGCCAGCAGCTCGGAGGACAGTTTAGGGACCTACGAGCAGTACTTC. Translation: CASSSEDSLGTYEQYF.

V usage is TRBV18 and J usage is TRBJ2-4; D remains ambiguous. The V end lost 5 bases, the J end lost 8 bases, and 7 bases lay between the germline ends. The V gene's germline CDR1 is KGHSH and CDR2 LQKENI. The CDR3 covers 11 residues. For the CDR3, the DNA is TGTGCCAGCTCAGAGGTCGACATTCAGTACTTC. As protein: CASSEVDIQYF.

For this clone: Additional DNA sequences in this sample encode the identical CDR3. The chain is built from TRBV10-1 and TRBJ2-1; D is possibly TRBD1 (6 bases). Germline lookup yields CDR1 WNHNN and CDR2 SYGVQD (reference sequence). V lost 2 bases to trimming and J lost 5 bases, with 7 bases between them. The CDR3 spans 13 residues. The CDR3 sequence is CASSEGGNNEQFF. In DNA form, the CDR3 reads TGCGCCAGCAGTGAGGGGGGCAACAATGAGCAGTTCTTC.

This chain joins TRBV18 and TRBJ2-1; D is undetermined. The V gene lost 3 bases and the J gene lost 4 bases, with 13 bases spanning the gap. Germline CDR1 and CDR2: KGHSH and LQKENI. The length of the CDR3 is 15 residues. The CDR3 DNA is TGTGCCAGCTCACCCGATAGGACCGTTTACAATGAGCAGTTCTTC. Protein product: CASSPDRTVYNEQFF.

The gene calls are TRBV6-5 and TRBJ2-7, with 7 bases that match TRBD2. This CDR3 comprises 13 residues. J lost 5 bases, V lost 7 bases, and 8 bases had no gene match. Germline CDR1 is MNHEY and CDR2 is SVGAGI. CDR3 bases: TGTGCCAGCACCAGCCATGGGGGGGACGAGCAGTACTTC. This translates into CASTSHGGDEQYF.

The V and J genes are TRBV7-9 and TRBJ1-5; no definite D call. The CDR3 runs to 16 residues. Germline V gives CDR1 SEHNR, CDR2 FQNEAQ (reference sequence). The germline V and J ends were trimmed by 1 base and 4 bases, with 14 bases remaining between them. The CDR3 sequence is CASSLVEGAINQPQHF. The CDR3 nucleotides read TGTGCCAGCAGCTTAGTTGAGGGCGCGATAAATCAGCCCCAGCATTTT.

This rearrangement joins TRBV27 to TRBJ2-5, with 7 nucleotides matching TRBD2. V trimming: 0 bases; J trimming: 4 bases; junction bases outside the gene matches: 5. Germline loops: CDR1 MNHEY, CDR2 SMNVEV (reference sequence). The CDR3 covers 15 residues. CDR3 coding DNA: TGTGCCAGCAGTTTATCGAGTGGGGGGGTAGAGACCCAGTACTTC. This translates into CASSLSSGGVETQYF.

The CDR3 coding sequence is TGTGCCAGCAGCCTAGACAGGGCCTACGAGCAGTACTTC. Amino acids: CASSLDRAYEQYF. The V gene is TRBV14, the J gene TRBJ2-7, with 7 bases aligning to TRBD1. Looked up from germline, CDR1 is SGHDN and CDR2 is FVKESK. The CDR3 runs 13 residues. Trimming cost V 4 bases and J 2 bases; bases outside gene matches: 2.

As concerns this clone: Other DNA sequences in this sample translate to the same CDR3. This chain joins TRBV5-1 and TRBJ1-2; D might be TRBD1 (6 bases). From germline, CDR1 is SGHRS and CDR2 YFSETQ. Trimming removed 0 bases from V and 6 bases from J, with 9 bases in between. This CDR3 has 13 residues. The CDR3 DNA follows: TGCGCCAGCAGCTTGGTATCAGGGGATGGCTACACCTTC. Translating gives CASSLVSGDGYTF.

The gene calls are TRBV7-3 and TRBJ2-1; weak D call: TRBD2 (5 bases). The CDR3 sequence is 16 residues long. Trimming stripped 0 bases from V and 6 bases from J, with 15 bases between. Germline CDR1 SGHTA, CDR2 FQGTGA. CDR3 sequence reads: CASSLTLNSGSNEQFF. As DNA, the CDR3 is TGTGCCAGCAGCTTAACGTTGAACAGCGGTTCCAATGAGCAGTTCTTC.

This chain connects TRBV5-1 to TRBJ2-2, with 8 bases lining up with TRBD1. V lost 6 bases, J lost 6 bases, and 7 bases stayed unmatched. The germline V gene has CDR1 SGHRS and CDR2 YFSETQ. The CDR3 has 14 residues. The CDR3: CASTGGIFSGELFF. DNA for the CDR3: TGCGCCAGCACAGGGGGCATTTTTTCCGGGGAGCTGTTTTTT. Using reference TRBV5-1 and TRBJ2-2 for the parts outside the CDR3, the full variable domain is KAGVTQTPRYLIKTRGQQVTLSCSPISGHRSVSWYQQTPGQGLQFLFEYFSETQRNKGNFPGRFSGRQFSNSRSEMNVSTLELGDSALYLCASTGGIFSGELFFGEGSRLTVL.

This chain uses TRBV19 with TRBJ1-6; D not certain. Trimming shortened V by 2 bases and J by 6 bases, and 17 bases separated the two germline ends. Germline assignment: CDR1 LNHDA and CDR2 SQIVND (reference sequence). This CDR3 contains 17 residues. CDR3 DNA: TGTGCCAGTAGTATAAGAGCGCGGACGGGATTTAATTCACCCCTCCACTTT. It specifies CASSIRARTGFNSPLHF.

CDR3 amino acids: CASSLFPNYEQYF. The CDR3, as DNA: TGTGCCAGCAGCTTATTTCCGAACTACGAGCAGTACTTC. The V gene is TRBV7-2, the J gene TRBJ2-7; D is undetermined. The V and J ends lost 2 bases and 3 bases respectively, with 8 bases between them. The CDR3 length is 13 residues. Germline loops: CDR1 SGHTA, CDR2 FQGNSA.

The CDR3 DNA is TGCGCCAGCAGCTTGGAAGCGGGGCGGCACGATACGCAGTATTTT. Translated: CASSLEAGRHDTQYF. The rearrangement joins TRBV5-1 to TRBJ2-3; 7 bases agree with TRBD2. V was pared by 0 bases and J by 6 bases, with 7 bases of the junction left unmatched. In germline, CDR1 is SGHRS, CDR2 YFSETQ. This CDR3 comprises 15 residues.

The chain combines TRBV11-3 with TRBJ1-3; weak D call: TRBD1 (5 bases). Trimming took off 5 bases at V and 8 bases at J, with 13 bases between the two ends. Germline V gene lookup returns CDR1 SGHNT and CDR2 YENEEA. This CDR3 is 13 amino acids long. As DNA, the CDR3 is TGTGCCAGCAGCAAAAGGGACGCGGACACCATATATTTT. Its protein product is CASSKRDADTIYF.